The 20 T cell receptor beta chains given below trace back to one sample, sequenced in a study of identical twins. MiXCR was run by TCRdb on the 5' RACE reads, yielding one entry per CDR3 protein. The sample contains some 230,000 distinct CDR3 sequences, 5% to 7% of which appear only once. The sample also formed part of further work on T cells expressing NK-cell markers.

The sequencing input was CD8+ T cells sorted from blood. The receptors come from a woman aged 18-30 years in good health.

This clonotype was counted between two and nine times. V usage is TRBV6-1 and J usage is TRBJ2-1; D may be TRBD1 (5 bases). Trimming stripped 8 bases from V and 8 bases from J, with 7 bases between. CDR3 length equals 10 residues. CDR1 and CDR2 from the germline V gene are MNHNS and SASEGT. CDR3 in DNA: TGTGCCAGCGGGGCTGATGAGCAGTTCTTC. Protein product: CASGADEQFF.

The sample holds many counts of this clonotype. Here the CDR3 reads CASSPGQMAGVQTQYF. Written as DNA, the CDR3 is TGTGCCAGCAGTCCGGGGCAGATGGCGGGGGTCCAGACCCAGTACTTC. This chain connects TRBV6-1 to TRBJ2-5; the match to TRBD2 covers 7 bases. The CDR3 covers 16 residues. The junction had 15 bases not matched to a gene; V was cut back by 5 bases and J by 6 bases. Germline V CDR1 and CDR2: MNHNS, SASEGT.

The rearrangement links TRBV29-1 to TRBJ2-5; tentative D call: TRBD2 (5 bases). The CDR3 sequence is 17 residues long. The V gene lost 0 bases and the J gene lost 7 bases, with 24 bases spanning the gap. Germline V CDR1 and CDR2: SQVTM, ANQGSEA. CDR3 residues: CSVEEWFSNRQEGTQYF. The CDR3 DNA is TGCAGCGTTGAAGAATGGTTTTCGAACCGACAAGAGGGGACCCAGTACTTC. The whole variable domain, filled in from reference TRBV29-1 and TRBJ2-5, reads SAVISQKPSRDICQRGTSLTIQCQVDSQVTMMFWYRQQPGQSLTLIATANQGSEATYESGFVIDKFPISRPNLTFSTLTVSNMSPEDSSIYLCSVEEWFSNRQEGTQYFGPGTRLLVL.

Ten or more counts support this clonotype. V usage is TRBV7-2 and J usage is TRBJ2-4; D is undetermined. Germline-derived CDR1 and CDR2 are SGHTA and FQGNSA. The CDR3 extends over 15 amino acids. Between the trimmed V and J ends, which lost 1 base and 2 bases, there was a span of 9 bases. For the CDR3, the DNA is TGTGCCAGCAGCTTAGGAGAGTTACCCAAAAACATTCAGTACTTC. Its protein product is CASSLGELPKNIQYF.

This clonotype was observed at least ten times. The rearrangement links TRBV7-9 to TRBJ2-1, with 8 bases lining up with TRBD1. V was pared by 3 bases and J by 6 bases, with 10 bases of the junction left unmatched. The CDR3 spans 16 residues. CDR1 and CDR2 (germline): SEHNR, FQNEAQ (reference sequence). This CDR3 reads CASSFPKGQGVNEQFF. The CDR3 DNA follows: TGTGCCAGCAGCTTCCCAAAAGGACAGGGCGTCAATGAGCAGTTCTTC. Full variable domain (remainder filled in from reference TRBV7-9 and TRBJ2-1): DTGVSQNPRHKITKRGQNVTFRCDPISEHNRLYWYRQTLGQGPEFLTYFQNEAQLEKSRLLSDRFSAERPKGSFSTLEIQRTEQGDSAMYLCASSFPKGQGVNEQFFGPGTRLTVL.

The chain couples TRBV7-8 to TRBJ2-2; 9 nucleotides align to TRBD2. The CDR3 extends over 14 amino acids. V was clipped by 9 bases and J by 7 bases; unmatched bases: 9. CDR1 SGHVS and CDR2 FQNEAQ come from the germline V gene. CDR3: CASGGAGGIGELFF. CDR3 DNA sequence: TGTGCCAGTGGGGGAGCGGGAGGTATCGGGGAGCTGTTTTTT.

This rearrangement joins TRBV4-1 to TRBJ2-1, with 7 nucleotides matching TRBD2. This CDR3 spans 14 amino acids. The V gene end was trimmed by 3 bases and the J gene end by 8 bases; junction bases not matched to a gene: 7. Germline loops: CDR1 MGHRA, CDR2 YSYEKL. CDR3 loop: CASSHSTSADEQFF. In nucleotides, the CDR3 is TGCGCCAGCAGCCATTCCACTAGCGCGGATGAGCAGTTCTTC.

This clonotype was detected only a few times. The rearrangement links TRBV12-3 or TRBV12-4 to TRBJ2-3; D gene uncertain. Trimming took 1 base from V and 3 from J, leaving 11 bases between them. The CDR3 runs to 15 residues. CDR3 sequence: CASSLDGPRTDTQYF. The CDR3 bases are TGTGCCAGCAGTTTAGATGGACCCCGGACAGATACGCAGTATTTT.

This clonotype was observed a few times. This rearrangement joins TRBV6-2 or TRBV6-3 to TRBJ1-1, with D possibly TRBD1 on 5 matching bases. CDR1 is MNHEY, CDR2 SVGEGT, per germline. CDR3 length equals 16 residues. The V and J ends lost 2 bases and 5 bases respectively, with 18 bases between them. CDR3 region: CASSYEIGVTGTEAFF. In nucleotides, the CDR3 is TGTGCCAGCAGTTACGAGATAGGGGTTACGGGTACTGAAGCTTTCTTT.

The chain couples TRBV6-1 to TRBJ1-3, with unresolved D. Trimming took 6 bases from V and 2 from J, leaving 8 bases between them. Germline CDR1 reads MNHNS; CDR2 reads SASEGT. The CDR3 is made up of 13 amino acids. In DNA form, the CDR3 reads TGTGCCAGCAGCCCCATAGCTGGAAACACCATATATTTT. Its translation: CASSPIAGNTIYF.

This clonotype was seen repeatedly, ten times or more. This chain links TRBV20-1 with TRBJ2-7; the D gene is possibly TRBD2 (6 bases). The germline CDR1 and CDR2 sequences are DFQATT and SNEGSKA (reference sequence). The V end was cut by 5 bases, the J end by 6 bases, with 14 bases between. The CDR3 has 12 residues. The CDR3 DNA is TGCAGTGCTCAGGGACTGGGGGGCGAGCAGTACTTC. It is translated as CSAQGLGGEQYF.

This clonotype came up a few times. The rearrangement links TRBV5-4 to TRBJ1-1; D call uncertain. Germline V gene lookup returns CDR1 SGHNT and CDR2 YYREEE (reference sequence). The CDR3 loop spans 13 amino acids. V lost 2 bases and J lost 4, with 9 bases in between. CDR3 bases: TGTGCCAGCAGCTTTTGGGGTGCCACTGAAGCTTTCTTT. Translation gives CASSFWGATEAFF. Based on the CDR3 plus reference TRBV5-4 and TRBJ1-1, the full variable domain is ETGVTQSPTHLIKTRGQQVTLRCSSQSGHNTVSWYQQALGQGPQFIFQYYREEENGRGNFPPRFSGLQFPNYSSELNVNALELDDSALYLCASSFWGATEAFFGQGTRLTVV.

This clonotype was seen a few times. The V call is TRBV6-2 or TRBV6-3, the J call TRBJ2-5; D gene unclear. The CDR3 spans 13 residues. Between the trimmed V and J ends, which lost 8 bases and 5 bases, there was a span of 15 bases. CDR1 is MNHEY and CDR2 is SVGEGT in the germline V gene. The CDR3 reads CASGFRPVETQYF. The CDR3 coding sequence is TGTGCCAGCGGTTTCCGTCCTGTGGAGACCCAGTACTTC.

Only a few counts were recorded for this clonotype. The rearrangement links TRBV7-8 to TRBJ1-5, with D unclear. Deletions cut 4 bases from V and 5 bases from J, with 9 bases between. The CDR3 covers 13 residues. The germline CDR1 and CDR2 sequences are SGHVS and FQNEAQ. CDR3 sequence reads: CASSSRAHQPQHF. CDR3 nucleotide sequence: TGTGCCAGCAGCTCCCGGGCCCATCAGCCCCAGCATTTT.

Many counts were recorded for this clonotype. Here the CDR3 DNA reads TGCAGCGTTGTCGACAGGAACACCGGGGAGCTGTTTTTT. It yields the protein CSVVDRNTGELFF. V usage is TRBV29-1 and J usage is TRBJ2-2, with D perhaps matching TRBD1 (5 bases). V lost 4 bases to trimming and J lost 1 base, with 7 bases between them. The CDR3 spans 13 residues. Germline V gives CDR1 SQVTM, CDR2 ANQGSEA.

The gene calls are TRBV7-9 and TRBJ2-2; D may match TRBD1 or TRBD2 (5 bases each). The CDR3 is made up of 12 amino acids. The V and J ends lost 6 bases and 6 bases respectively, with 8 bases between them. Germline V lookup: CDR1 SEHNR, CDR2 FQNEAQ (reference sequence). DNA of the CDR3: TGTGCCAGCAGACCGGGACCCGGGGAGCTGTTTTTT. Translating it yields CASRPGPGELFF.

This clonotype was observed a handful of times. This chain joins TRBV2 and TRBJ2-3, with D possibly called TRBD1 or TRBD2 (5 bases each). The germline V and J ends were trimmed by 5 bases and 4 bases, with 13 bases remaining between them. The CDR3 has 14 amino acids. Germline values: CDR1 SNHLY, CDR2 FYNNEI. The DNA of the CDR3 is TGTGCCAGCAGTCGTAGGGACGGGGCAGATACGCAGTATTTT. This sequence encodes CASSRRDGADTQYF.

The chain recombines TRBV28 with TRBJ2-7; D might be TRBD1 (5 bases). Germline V gene lookup returns CDR1 MDHEN and CDR2 SYDVKM. Trimming removed 7 bases at V and 2 bases at J, with 18 bases between. The length of the CDR3 is 15 residues. The CDR3 loop is CASINPGQLPYEQYF. The CDR3, as DNA: TGTGCCAGCATCAATCCAGGACAACTTCCCTACGAGCAGTACTTC.

CDR3 coding DNA: TGTGCCAGCAGTCAAAGCCGGGACAGTTCCTACGAGCAGTACTTC. Amino acid sequence: CASSQSRDSSYEQYF. The chain employs TRBV28 and TRBJ2-7; 7 positions agree with TRBD1. The CDR3 runs 15 residues. V shed 5 bases and J 1 base; nucleotides not matched to a gene: 8. CDR1 MDHEN and CDR2 SYDVKM come from the germline V gene.

This clonotype was detected a few times. The J gene is TRBJ2-7, the V gene TRBV12-3 or TRBV12-4; no firm D call. Trimming took off 5 bases at V and 2 bases at J, with 13 bases between the two ends. There are 14 residues in the CDR3. CDR3 nucleotide sequence: TGTGCCAGCAGTAGGCAGCCGGCCACCTACGAGCAGTACTTC. Its protein product is CASSRQPATYEQYF.